A selection of T cell receptor beta chains follows, all from one sample in a study of T cell changes during pregnancy in multiple sclerosis. Sequencing was performed with immunoSEQ multiplex PCR; in TCRdb, only in-frame clones are kept and a portion is missing. The sample records more than 90,000 clones, roughly nine tenths being singletons. This specimen consisted of peripheral blood, obtained in the first trimester of pregnancy. Receptors were obtained from a female donor with multiple sclerosis, enrolled in a pregnancy study. Each CDR3 is given with its conserved first and last residue. The size field is filled for only some rows; it gives once, few, many or a size class.

clone_size j_call v_call cdr3_aa
. TRBJ2-1 TRBV10-3 CAISESMSSSGSGDYNEQFF
once TRBJ1-5 TRBV18 CASSPTSPFQGTNWPQHF
. TRBJ2-7 TRBV6-5 CASSYSRWSATREQYF
. TRBJ2-7 TRBV30 CAGSGRAYEQYF
. TRBJ1-5 TRBV18 CASSHAGGGIPYSNQPQHF
. TRBJ2-1 TRBV7-2 CASSSERHYNEQFF
. TRBJ2-1 TRBV13 CASRPISYNEQFF
. TRBJ2-6 TRBV4-2 CASSQGREDSGANVLTF
. TRBJ2-4 TRBV11-1 CASSESPRGAMYF
. TRBJ2-7 TRBV27 CASSSPMSGGPLQEQYF
. TRBJ1-5 TRBV6-4 CASSASQGQGSQPQHF
. TRBJ2-3 TRBV5-6 CASSHPMTSGRADTQYF
. TRBJ2-5 TRBV15 CATSRGQGAGETQYF
. TRBJ1-2 TRBV19 CASSRGDTGNGYTF
. TRBJ1-5 TRBV7-2 CASSLAAGRYSNQPQHF
. TRBJ2-1 TRBV10-3 CAISDGLHSYNEQFF
. TRBJ2-7 TRBV7-3 CASSLTGGGYEQYF
once TRBJ2-5 TRBV9 CASSVPTGGKETQYF
. TRBJ2-1 TRBV6-5 CASSDFPSSYNEQFF
. TRBJ2-1 TRBV5-1 CASSPGLAGGHNEQFF
few TRBJ1-3 TRBV27 CASSSRSGNTIYF
. TRBJ2-5 TRBV5-1 CASSLAGAQETQYF
. TRBJ2-1 TRBV2 CASSDRGSSYNEQFF
. TRBJ1-1 TRBV19 CASSIAQGSGEAFF
. TRBJ2-2 TRBV5-6 CASSLVQWQGKFTGELFF